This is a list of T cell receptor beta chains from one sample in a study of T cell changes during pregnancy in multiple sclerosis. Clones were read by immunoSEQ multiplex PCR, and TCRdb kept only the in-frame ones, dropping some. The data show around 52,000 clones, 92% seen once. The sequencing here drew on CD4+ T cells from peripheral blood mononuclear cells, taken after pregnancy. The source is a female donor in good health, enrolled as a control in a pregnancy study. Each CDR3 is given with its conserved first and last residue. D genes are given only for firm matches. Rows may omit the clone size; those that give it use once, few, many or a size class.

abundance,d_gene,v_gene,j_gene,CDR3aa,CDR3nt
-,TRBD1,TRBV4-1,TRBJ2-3,CASRPGQAYTDTQYF,TGCGCCAGCAGACCCGGACAGGCGTACACAGATACGCAGTATTTT
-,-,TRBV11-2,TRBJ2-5,CASSLGGSFDETQYF,TGTGCCAGCAGCTTAGGTGGTAGCTTTGACGAGACCCAGTACTTC
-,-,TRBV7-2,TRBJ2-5,CASSLSGVGETQYF,TGTGCCAGCAGCTTGTCGGGGGTGGGAGAGACCCAGTACTTC
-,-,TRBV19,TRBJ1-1,CASSIRPGSRNTEAFF,TGTGCCAGTAGTATACGACCCGGGTCCAGGAACACTGAAGCTTTCTTT
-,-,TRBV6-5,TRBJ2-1,CASSYSIQGYNEQFF,TGTGCCAGCAGTTACTCGATCCAGGGCTACAATGAGCAGTTCTTC
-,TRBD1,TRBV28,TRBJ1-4,CASSLGSGQGKKLFF,TGTGCCAGCAGTTTGGGCTCAGGACAGGGTAAAAAACTGTTTTTT
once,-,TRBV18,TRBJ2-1,CASSSTGYYNEQFF,TGTGCCAGCTCATCGACAGGTTACTACAATGAGCAGTTCTTC
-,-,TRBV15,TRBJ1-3,CATSMRTLGNTIYF,TGTGCCACCAGCATGAGGACTCTTGGAAACACCATATATTTT
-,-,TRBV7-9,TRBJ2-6,CASSPWTDGANVLTF,TGTGCCAGCAGCCCCTGGACAGACGGGGCCAACGTCCTGACTTTC
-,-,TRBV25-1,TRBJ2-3,CASSRQGTDTQYF,TGTGCCAGCAGCAGACAGGGCACAGATACGCAGTATTTT
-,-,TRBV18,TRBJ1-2,CASSPPGTSGYTF,TGTGCCAGCTCACCACCGGGAACTAGTGGCTACACCTTC
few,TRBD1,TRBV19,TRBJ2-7,CASSIPGQTYEQYF,TGTGCCAGTAGTATCCCGGGACAGACGTACGAGCAGTACTTC
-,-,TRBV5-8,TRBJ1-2,CASSPGSRGYTF,TGTGCCAGCAGCCCAGGGTCACGGGGCTACACCTTC
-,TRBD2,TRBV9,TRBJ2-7,CASSRGTSGGAKQYF,TGTGCCAGCAGCAGGGGGACTAGCGGGGGGGCGAAGCAGTACTTC
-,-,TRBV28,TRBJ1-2,CASITGTPLSFSYGYTF,TGTGCCAGCATTACCGGGACTCCCCTTTCGTTTTCCTATGGCTACACCTTC
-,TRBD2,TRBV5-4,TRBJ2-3,CASHFSGTTEQYF,TGTGCCAGCCACTTTTCGGGGACTACAGAACAGTATTTT
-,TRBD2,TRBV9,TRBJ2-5,CASSVVPSGAGETQYF,TGTGCCAGCAGCGTAGTTCCTAGCGGGGCTGGTGAGACCCAGTACTTC
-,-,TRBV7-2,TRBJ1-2,CASSLGVRELNYGYTF,TGTGCCAGCAGCTTAGGAGTACGGGAGCTGAACTATGGCTACACCTTC
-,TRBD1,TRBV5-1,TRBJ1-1,CASSTGTANTEAFF,TGCGCCAGCAGCACAGGGACAGCGAACACTGAAGCTTTCTTT
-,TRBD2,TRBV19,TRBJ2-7,CASSIGLAGGYEQYF,TGTGCCAGTAGTATAGGACTAGCGGGGGGTTACGAGCAGTACTTC
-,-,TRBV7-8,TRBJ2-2,CAGGEFSGGELFF,TGTGCCGGGGGCGAGTTTTCTGGCGGGGAGCTGTTTTTT
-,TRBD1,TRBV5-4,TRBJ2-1,CASSLDRGEFF,TGTGCCAGCAGCTTGGACAGGGGCGAGTTCTTC
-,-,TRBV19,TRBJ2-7,CASSISGVTSYEQYF,TGTGCCAGTAGTATCTCGGGGGTGACTTCTTACGAGCAGTACTTC
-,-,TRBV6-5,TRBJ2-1,CAVRGNYNEQFF,TGTGCCGTGAGAGGGAACTACAATGAGCAGTTCTTC